Following are 22 T cell receptor beta chains from one sample sequenced in a study of coeliac disease. The table came from immunoSEQ multiplex PCR; TCRdb's copy has only in-frame clones and leaves some out. The sample has fewer than 3,500 clones, around half seen once. Sample: intraepithelial lymphocytes from the gut. These receptors originate from a woman between 65 and 79 years old with celiac disease.

The table lists this clone with a few counts. The gene calls are TRBV4-1 and TRBJ1-5, with D unresolved. There are 15 residues in the CDR3. Germline loops: CDR1 MGHRA, CDR2 YSYEKL. Trimming took 1 base from V and 1 from J, leaving 8 bases between them. CDR3 sequence reads: CASSQARESNQPQHF. For the CDR3, the DNA is TGCGCCAGCAGCCAAGCCCGGGAAAGCAATCAGCCCCAGCATTTT.

The rearrangement uses TRBV4-3 and TRBJ2-7, with D tentatively TRBD1 (6 bases). Germline CDR1 is LGHNA and CDR2 is YSLEER. This CDR3 is 15 amino acids long. V lost 5 bases and J lost 0, with 14 bases in between. The CDR3 protein is CASSLGTSTSYEQYF. The CDR3 DNA reads TGCGCCAGCAGCTTAGGGACATCGACCTCCTACGAGCAGTACTTC.

This clone turned up a few times. The genes are TRBV30 and TRBJ1-2, with D perhaps TRBD1 (5 bases). The V and J ends lost 7 bases and 0 bases respectively, with 12 bases between them. Germline-derived CDR1 and CDR2 are GTSNPN and SVGIG (reference sequence). The CDR3 has 13 amino acids. For the CDR3, the DNA is TGTGCCTTCCACAGGTTGACTAACTATGGCTACACCTTC. Translating it yields CAFHRLTNYGYTF.

J is TRBJ1-2 and V is TRBV18; D perhaps matches TRBD1 (6 bases). Per the germline V gene, CDR1 is KGHSH and CDR2 is LQKENI. The CDR3 contains 16 residues. V lost 5 bases and J 9 bases, leaving 25 bases between the germline ends. This chain's CDR3 is CASSELAGTPFYCYTF. Here the CDR3 DNA reads TGTGCCAGCTCAGAGCTTGCCGGGACACCCTTTTATTGCTACACCTTC.

In its sample, this clone ranks as medium-sized (0.01 to 0.1%). The genes are TRBV4-3 and TRBJ2-2; TRBD2 agrees at 8 bases. The trim removed 4 bases at V and 1 base at J, leaving 5 bases unmatched. The CDR3 spans 16 residues. Germline-derived CDR1 and CDR2 are LGHNA and YSLEER. The CDR3 DNA reads as TGCGCCAGCAGCCCGGGACTAGGGAAGAACACCGGGGAGCTGTTTTTT. Its translation is CASSPGLGKNTGELFF.

This clone was seen only a few times. This chain connects TRBV29-1 to TRBJ1-2; 7 nucleotides line up with TRBD1. J was trimmed by 3 bases and V by 3 bases; bases with no gene match: 4. The CDR3 loop spans 13 amino acids. The germline V gene encodes CDR1 SQVTM and CDR2 ANQGSEA. The CDR3 loop reads CSVEGGQDYGYTF. The CDR3 DNA follows: TGCAGCGTTGAGGGTGGACAGGACTATGGCTACACCTTC. The variable domain in full, completed from reference TRBV29-1 and TRBJ1-2, reads SAVISQKPSRDICQRGTSLTIQCQVDSQVTMMFWYRQQPGQSLTLIATANQGSEATYESGFVIDKFPISRPNLTFSTLTVSNMSPEDSSIYLCSVEGGQDYGYTFGSGTRLTVV.

This chain links TRBV7-3 with TRBJ2-3; possible D gene TRBD2, 6 bases. Germline V gene lookup returns CDR1 SGHTA and CDR2 FQGTGA. With 2 bases removed from V and 1 base from J, the gap between germline ends came to 10 bases. This CDR3 region has 15 residues. The CDR3 DNA reads as TGTGCCAGCAGCTTACGGGGGAGCGGCACAGATACGCAGTATTTT. Amino acids: CASSLRGSGTDTQYF.

The chain uses TRBV6-1 and TRBJ2-7; TRBD2 is a possible D gene (5 bases). The CDR3 consists of 15 residues. The germline gives CDR1 MNHNS, CDR2 SASEGT. The germline V and J ends were trimmed by 6 bases and 4 bases, with 19 bases remaining between them. The CDR3 loop is CASRALSGSSYEQYF. The CDR3 DNA reads as TGTGCCAGCAGGGCCCTATCGGGGTCCTCTTACGAGCAGTACTTC.

The chain couples TRBV4-1 to TRBJ1-1; 8 nucleotides agree with TRBD1. Germline V gene data show CDR1 as MGHRA and CDR2 as YSYEKL. V lost 1 base, J lost 5 bases, and 9 bases stayed unmatched. This CDR3 comprises 16 residues. Written as DNA, the CDR3 is TGCGCCAGCAGCCAAGGGCAGGGGGCACTATTTACTGAAGCTTTCTTT. Protein: CASSQGQGALFTEAFF.

The CDR3 DNA is TGTGCCAGCAGTATTGCTCCGGGACAGTCCTACGAGCAGTACTTC. This gives the protein CASSIAPGQSYEQYF. The chain is built from TRBV7-2 and TRBJ2-7; TRBD1 agrees at 7 bases. CDR1 is SGHTA, CDR2 FQGNSA, per germline. J lost 1 base, V lost 6 bases, and 9 bases had no gene match. The CDR3 runs 15 residues.

By share of the sample, this clone is medium-sized. J is TRBJ1-2 and V is TRBV10-2; D might be TRBD1 (5 bases). The CDR3 runs to 13 residues. CDR1 and CDR2 from the germline V gene are WSHSY and SAAADI. Trimming stripped 6 bases from V and 2 bases from J, with 10 bases between. The CDR3 nucleotides read TGCGCCAGCAGGGTAGGGGTGAACTATGGCTACACCTTC. It codes for CASRVGVNYGYTF.

The chain employs TRBV5-1 and TRBJ1-1; 8 positions agree with TRBD1. The germline V gene has CDR1 SGHRS and CDR2 YFSETQ. CDR3 length equals 14 residues. Losses at the gene ends were 4 bases for V and 3 bases for J; bases not matched to a gene: 5. The CDR3 region is CASSPQGGDTEAFF. CDR3 bases: TGCGCCAGCAGCCCACAGGGGGGGGACACTGAAGCTTTCTTT.

The chain's CDR3 is CAISEPGSGGLYGYTF. The CDR3 nucleotides read TGTGCCATCAGTGAGCCGGGGAGTGGGGGCTTATATGGCTACACCTTC. The chain has TRBV10-3 and TRBJ1-2; the D gene is possibly TRBD1 (6 bases). CDR1 ENHRY and CDR2 SYGVKD come from the germline V gene. The CDR3 runs 16 residues. V lost 2 bases to trimming and J lost 5 bases, with 18 bases between them.

The CDR3 loop is CASSWEGLSGNTIYF. CDR3 sequence (DNA): TGTGCCAGCAGCTGGGAGGGCCTCTCTGGAAACACCATATATTTT. The V call is TRBV5-6, the J call TRBJ1-3; D gene ambiguous. The germline V and J ends were trimmed by 3 bases and 0 bases, with 10 bases remaining between them. This CDR3 has 15 amino acids. CDR1 is SGHDT, CDR2 YYEEEE, per germline.

The sample holds a few counts of this clone. The chain has TRBV5-5 and TRBJ2-5, with 7 bases matching TRBD2. Per the germline V gene, CDR1 is SGHKS and CDR2 is YYEKEE (reference sequence). The CDR3 contains 15 residues. Trimming took 2 bases from V and 2 from J; bases not matched to a gene: 6. The CDR3 protein is CASSLGTTSQETQYF. The CDR3 bases are TGTGCCAGCAGCTTAGGGACTACATCACAAGAGACCCAGTACTTC.

This sequence joins TRBV5-6 and TRBJ1-2, with 7 nucleotides matching TRBD1. V was clipped by 4 bases and J by 4 bases; unmatched bases: 4. The CDR3 extends over 13 amino acids. Germline assignment: CDR1 SGHDT and CDR2 YYEEEE. CDR3 residues: CASSRGTAYGYTF. The DNA for the CDR3 is TGTGCCAGCAGCCGCGGGACAGCCTATGGCTACACCTTC.

The V call is TRBV11-2, the J call TRBJ1-4, with D possibly TRBD1 on 5 matching bases. Germline loops: CDR1 SGHAT, CDR2 FQNNGV. This CDR3 is 16 amino acids long. V shed 5 bases and J shed 0 bases, with 13 bases lying between them. The CDR3 region is CASSAQGIATNEKLFF. For the CDR3, the DNA is TGTGCCAGCAGCGCCCAGGGTATTGCAACTAATGAAAAACTGTTTTTT.

The chain uses TRBV19 and TRBJ2-5, with TRBD2 matching over 7 bases. V dropped 3 bases and J dropped 5; count of bases not matched to a gene: 9. Germline CDR1 reads LNHDA; CDR2 reads SQIVND (reference sequence). The CDR3 totals 15 residues. The CDR3: CASSIGQGGEETQYF. The CDR3 region has the DNA TGTGCCAGTAGTATCGGCCAGGGAGGGGAGGAGACCCAGTACTTC.

This sequence joins TRBV15 and TRBJ2-5; TRBD2 matches at 11 bases. Per germline, CDR1 LNHNV and CDR2 YYDKDF (reference sequence). This CDR3 has 18 amino acids. The V segment lost 3 bases and the J segment 2 bases; nucleotides outside the gene matches: 11. This chain's CDR3 is CATSSVVPGTSGQETQYF. DNA of the CDR3: TGTGCCACCAGCAGCGTTGTACCCGGGACTAGCGGTCAAGAGACCCAGTACTTC.

This rearrangement joins TRBV4-2 to TRBJ2-5; 12 nucleotides align to TRBD2. The germline V gene encodes CDR1 LGHNA and CDR2 YNFKEQ. CDR3 length: 16 residues. V shed 4 bases, J shed 5 bases, and the junction held 8 bases outside the gene matches. The DNA for the CDR3 is TGTGCCAGCAGCCGCCGACTAGCGGGGGCCGAGGAGACCCAGTACTTC. Protein product: CASSRRLAGAEETQYF.

The V and J genes are TRBV2 and TRBJ2-3, with D maybe TRBD1 (6 bases). The germline V gene encodes CDR1 SNHLY and CDR2 FYNNEI. Trimming stripped 3 bases from V and 2 bases from J, with 12 bases between. The CDR3 totals 15 residues. The CDR3 spells CASSDRGRATDTQYF. The CDR3 DNA sequence: TGTGCCAGCAGTGACAGGGGCAGGGCCACAGATACGCAGTATTTT.

The count of this clone is one. This chain uses TRBV9 with TRBJ2-2; a possible D gene is TRBD2 (6 bases). Germline CDR1 is SGDLS and CDR2 is YYNGEE. The CDR3 loop spans 15 amino acids. V was pared by 3 bases and J by 5 bases, with 14 bases between. CDR3 protein: CASSEGGVATGELFF. The CDR3 DNA reads TGTGCCAGCAGCGAGGGAGGTGTAGCTACCGGGGAGCTGTTTTTT.